These 13 T cell receptor beta chains originate from one sample sequenced in a study of blood T cell repertoires in COVID-19 (dated by TCRdb to 2019 to 2021). Libraries were built with the immunoSEQ multiplex PCR assay. Drawn from immuneACCESS, this table holds only the in-frame rearrangements with V and J called that TCRdb kept. Clones are partly lost; checked studies trace under half to an unresolved V gene and leave the rest unexplained. The sample profile shows over 75,000 clones; 75% to 90% of them were found once. Of the sample, about 1.6% is held by the ten largest clones. Sequencing input: peripheral blood. The receptors derive from a human donor with active COVID-19. The donor label of this sample is uncertain.

This chain links TRBV7-8 with TRBJ2-3; 7 nucleotides agree with TRBD1. V lost 4 bases, J lost 1 base, and 8 bases stayed unmatched. Germline CDR1 is SGHVS and CDR2 is FQNEAQ. This CDR3 contains 16 residues. The CDR3 region is CASSYQGVWGTDTQYF. CDR3 DNA sequence: TGTGCCAGCAGCTACCAGGGGGTTTGGGGCACAGATACGCAGTATTTT.

The chain employs TRBV5-8 and TRBJ1-1; 7 nucleotides agree with TRBD1. V lost 4 bases to trimming and J lost 1 base; unmatched junction nucleotides: 4. The CDR3 runs 14 residues. CDR1 is SGHTS and CDR2 is YDEGEE in the germline V gene. The CDR3: CASSLRTGNTEAFF. The DNA for the CDR3 is TGTGCCAGCAGCCTGAGGACAGGGAACACTGAAGCTTTCTTT.

This clone was seen only once. The chain employs TRBV5-6 and TRBJ2-5; 7 positions match TRBD2. This CDR3 has 17 residues. V dropped 2 bases and J dropped 4; count of bases not matched to a gene: 14. CDR1 SGHDT and CDR2 YYEEEE come from the germline V gene. The DNA of the CDR3 is TGTGCCAGCAGCTTTGGCGGGACTATAGCAGGCGGAGAGACCCAGTACTTC. This codes for CASSFGGTIAGGETQYF.

In this sample, this clone turned up once. The V and J genes are TRBV7-2 and TRBJ2-7, with TRBD1 as a possible D gene (6 bases). CDR1 SGHTA and CDR2 FQGNSA come from the germline V gene. The V gene lost 2 bases and the J gene lost 0 bases, with 8 bases spanning the gap. This CDR3 spans 14 amino acids. Written as DNA, the CDR3 is TGTGCCAGCAGCTTAAACAGGGTCTCCTACGAGCAGTACTTC. As protein: CASSLNRVSYEQYF.

The chain has TRBV5-1 and TRBJ2-1, with TRBD2 matching over 11 bases. Germline CDR1 and CDR2: SGHRS and YFSETQ. Trimming took 4 bases from V and 5 from J; bases not matched to a gene: 5. The CDR3 runs 15 residues. This CDR3 is CASSPTGLADNEQFF. Here the CDR3 DNA reads TGCGCCAGCAGCCCAACGGGACTAGCGGACAATGAGCAGTTCTTC.

The J gene is TRBJ2-2, the V gene TRBV4-2; 11 bases agree with TRBD2. V lost 2 bases to trimming and J lost 2 bases; unmatched junction nucleotides: 4. Germline lookup yields CDR1 LGHNA and CDR2 YNFKEQ. The CDR3 contains 17 residues. CDR3 nucleotide sequence: TGTGCCAGCAGCCAACGACTAGCGGGGTTTAACACCGGGGAGCTGTTTTTT. Translating gives CASSQRLAGFNTGELFF.

This rearrangement joins TRBV4-3 to TRBJ2-3, with TRBD2 matching over 10 bases. Germline V gene data show CDR1 as LGHNA and CDR2 as YSLEER. Trimming took 6 bases from V and 4 from J; bases not matched to a gene: 10. The CDR3 is 16 amino acids. Written as DNA, the CDR3 is TGCGCCAGCAGTCCAACCCCTAGCGGGGGTTCAGATACGCAGTATTTT. Amino acids: CASSPTPSGGSDTQYF.

The chain is built from TRBV5-1 and TRBJ2-1; TRBD2 matches at 8 bases. The CDR3 contains 15 residues. The ends lost 2 bases at V and 7 bases at J; junction bases unmatched: 8. Germline assignment: CDR1 SGHRS and CDR2 YFSETQ. CDR3 loop: CASSFGRGAGNEQFF. The CDR3 nucleotides are TGCGCCAGCAGCTTCGGGCGGGGGGCCGGGAATGAGCAGTTCTTC.

A single count supports this clone. The chain recombines TRBV9 with TRBJ2-3; perhaps TRBD2 as D (5 bases). V gave up 0 bases and J gave up 3 bases, with 17 bases separating them. Germline CDR1 and CDR2: SGDLS and YYNGEE. The CDR3 covers 17 residues. The CDR3 DNA sequence: TGTGCCAGCAGCGTAGAGTCCCACGGACTGCTAACAGATACGCAGTATTTT. As protein: CASSVESHGLLTDTQYF. Supplemented by reference TRBV9 and TRBJ2-3, the full variable domain reads DSGVTQTPKHLITATGQRVTLRCSPRSGDLSVYWYQQSLDQGLQFLIQYYNGEERAKGNILERFSAQQFPDLHSELNLSSLELGDSALYFCASSVESHGLLTDTQYFGPGTRLTVL.

DNA for the CDR3: TGTGCCAGCTCACCCCGGGGGGGGCTCATGAACACTGAAGCTTTCTTT. Its protein is CASSPRGGLMNTEAFF. The chain joins TRBV18 to TRBJ1-1, with a weak D call TRBD1 (6 bases). V was clipped by 3 bases and J by 0 bases, with 14 bases between them. CDR1 KGHSH and CDR2 LQKENI come from the germline V gene. The CDR3 runs 16 residues. Full variable domain (outside the CDR3, taken from reference TRBV18 and TRBJ1-1): NAGVMQNPRHLVRRRGQEARLRCSPMKGHSHVYWYRQLPEEGLKFMVYLQKENIIDESGMPKERFSAEFPKEGPSILRIQQVVRGDSAAYFCASSPRGGLMNTEAFFGQGTRLTVV.

The chain has TRBV27 and TRBJ1-4; D is undetermined. The CDR3 covers 14 residues. Trimming removed 3 bases from V and 1 base from J, with 6 bases in between. Germline CDR1 is MNHEY and CDR2 is SMNVEV (reference sequence). The CDR3 DNA reads as TGTGCCAGCAGTTTTAGTGTAACTAATGAAAAACTGTTTTTT. Encoded protein: CASSFSVTNEKLFF.

A few counts support this clone. The V gene is TRBV24-1, the J gene TRBJ2-7; D remains ambiguous. The length of the CDR3 is 14 residues. V was cut by 6 bases and J by 0 bases, with 11 bases left in between. The germline V gene encodes CDR1 KGHDR and CDR2 SFDVKD. This CDR3 reads CATSSSESSYEQYF. The DNA of the CDR3 is TGTGCCACCAGTTCCAGTGAAAGCTCCTACGAGCAGTACTTC.

V gene TRBV20-1 combines with J gene TRBJ2-7; a possible D gene is TRBD2 (7 bases). CDR1 is DFQATT, CDR2 SNEGSKA, per germline (reference sequence). The CDR3 spans 14 residues. The ends were cut back, 3 bases at V and 4 bases at J, with 16 bases in the middle. This chain's CDR3 is CSASSRGALYEQYF. CDR3 DNA: TGCAGTGCTAGTAGTCGGGGGGCCCTTTACGAGCAGTACTTC.